Reported below is one TCR beta chain. Its target is unknown. The sample's treatment: treatment-naive control, cytoreductive nephrectomy. The data were taken from a study of radiation and T cells in renal cell carcinoma. Findings and caveats of the study: Sampling covered only roughly 1 g of each tumor.

Libraries were prepared by immunoSEQ multiplex PCR; TCRdb keeps only in-frame clonotypes and omits some of them. Among 15,000 to 20,000 clones listed, around 63% were seen once. The germline gives CDR1 SGHTA, CDR2 FQGNSA. Trimming pared 5 bases from V and 5 bases from J, leaving 15 bases between. The CDR3 is 15 amino acids. The sequenced sample was tumor tissue, obtained from a patient whose treatment was nephrectomy without radiotherapy. This chain connects TRBV7-2 to TRBJ1-4; a weak D match, TRBD1 (6 bases). The clonotype originates from a man aged 45-65 years with renal cell carcinoma. The CDR3 DNA sequence: TGTGCCAGCAGCCCAACCGGGGGCCTAAATGAAAAACTGTTTTTT. Protein: CASSPTGGLNEKLFF. Full variable domain (outside the CDR3, taken from reference TRBV7-2 and TRBJ1-4): GAGVSQSPSNKVTEKGKDVELRCDPISGHTALYWYRQSLGQGLEFLIYFQGNSAPDKSGLPSDRFSAERTGGSVSTLTIQRTQQEDSAVYLCASSPTGGLNEKLFFGSGTQLSVL.